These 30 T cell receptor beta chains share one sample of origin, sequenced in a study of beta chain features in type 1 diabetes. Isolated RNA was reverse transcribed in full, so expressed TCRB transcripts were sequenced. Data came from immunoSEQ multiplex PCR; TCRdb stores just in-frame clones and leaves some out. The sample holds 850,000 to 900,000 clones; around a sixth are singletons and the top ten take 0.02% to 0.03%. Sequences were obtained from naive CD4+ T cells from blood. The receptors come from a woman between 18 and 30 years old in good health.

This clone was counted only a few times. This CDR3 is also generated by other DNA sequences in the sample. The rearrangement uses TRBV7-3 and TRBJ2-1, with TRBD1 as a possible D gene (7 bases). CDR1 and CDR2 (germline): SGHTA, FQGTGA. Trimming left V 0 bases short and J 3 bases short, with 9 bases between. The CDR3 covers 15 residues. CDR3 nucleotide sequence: TGTGCCAGCAGCTTAACGCGGGACAGCTACAATGAGCAGTTCTTC. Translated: CASSLTRDSYNEQFF. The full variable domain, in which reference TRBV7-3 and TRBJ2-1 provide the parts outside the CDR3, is GAGVSQTPSNKVTEKGKYVELRCDPISGHTALYWYRQSLGQGPEFLIYFQGTGAADDSGLPNDRFFAVRPEGSVSTLKIQRTERGDSAVYLCASSLTRDSYNEQFFGPGTRLTVL.

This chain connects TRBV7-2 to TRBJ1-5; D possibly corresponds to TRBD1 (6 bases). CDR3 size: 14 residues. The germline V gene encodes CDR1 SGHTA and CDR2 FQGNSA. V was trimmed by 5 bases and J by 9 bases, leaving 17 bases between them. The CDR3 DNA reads TGTGCCAGCAGCCCACAGGGACTCCGGGGGCCCCAGCATTTT. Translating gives CASSPQGLRGPQHF.

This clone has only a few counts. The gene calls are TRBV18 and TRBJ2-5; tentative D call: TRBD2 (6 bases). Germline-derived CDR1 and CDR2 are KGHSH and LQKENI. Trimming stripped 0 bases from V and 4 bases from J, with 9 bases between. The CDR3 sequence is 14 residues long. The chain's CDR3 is CASSPPSGAETQYF. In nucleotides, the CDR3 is TGTGCCAGCTCACCACCGTCGGGAGCAGAGACCCAGTACTTC. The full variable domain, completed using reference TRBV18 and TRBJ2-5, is NAGVMQNPRHLVRRRGQEARLRCSPMKGHSHVYWYRQLPEEGLKFMVYLQKENIIDESGMPKERFSAEFPKEGPSILRIQQVVRGDSAAYFCASSPPSGAETQYFGPGTRLLVL.

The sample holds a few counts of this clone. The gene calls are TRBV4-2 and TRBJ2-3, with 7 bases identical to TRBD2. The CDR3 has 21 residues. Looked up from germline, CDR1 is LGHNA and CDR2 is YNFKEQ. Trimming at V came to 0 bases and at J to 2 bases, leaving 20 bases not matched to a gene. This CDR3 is CASSQDIRASGNPGNTDTQYF. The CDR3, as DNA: TGTGCCAGCAGCCAAGATATTAGGGCTAGCGGAAACCCGGGCAACACAGATACGCAGTATTTT.

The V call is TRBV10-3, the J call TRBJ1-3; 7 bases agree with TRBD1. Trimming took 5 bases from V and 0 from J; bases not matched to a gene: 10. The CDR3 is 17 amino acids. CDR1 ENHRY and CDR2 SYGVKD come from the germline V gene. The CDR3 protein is CAISKTGVTNSGNTIYF. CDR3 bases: TGTGCCATCAGTAAAACAGGGGTTACTAACTCTGGAAACACCATATATTTT.

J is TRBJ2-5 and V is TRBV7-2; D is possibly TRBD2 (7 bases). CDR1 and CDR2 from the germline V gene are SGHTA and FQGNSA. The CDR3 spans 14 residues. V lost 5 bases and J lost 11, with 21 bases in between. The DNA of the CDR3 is TGTGCCAGCAGCCCTAACACAGGGTTGCGGGAGCAGTACTTC. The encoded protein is CASSPNTGLREQYF.

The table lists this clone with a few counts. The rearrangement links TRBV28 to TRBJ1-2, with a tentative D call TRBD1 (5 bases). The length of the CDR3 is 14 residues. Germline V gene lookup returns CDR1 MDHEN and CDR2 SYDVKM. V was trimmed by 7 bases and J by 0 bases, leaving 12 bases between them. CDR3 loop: CASNAGTANYGYTF. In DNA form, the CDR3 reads TGTGCCAGCAATGCCGGGACCGCTAACTATGGCTACACCTTC.

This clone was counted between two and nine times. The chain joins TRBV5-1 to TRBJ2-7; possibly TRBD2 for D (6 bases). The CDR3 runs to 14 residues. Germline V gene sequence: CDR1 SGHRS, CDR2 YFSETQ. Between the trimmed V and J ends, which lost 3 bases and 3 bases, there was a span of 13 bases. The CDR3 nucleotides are TGCGCCAGCAGCTGGTACTCCGGGGGCTACGAGCAGTACTTC. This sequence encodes CASSWYSGGYEQYF.

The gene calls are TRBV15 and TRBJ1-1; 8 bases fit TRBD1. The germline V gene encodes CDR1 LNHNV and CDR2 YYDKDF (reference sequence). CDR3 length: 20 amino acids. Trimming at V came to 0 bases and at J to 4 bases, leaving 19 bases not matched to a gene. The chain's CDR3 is CATSRDLGRGPLSVLTEAFF. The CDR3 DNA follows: TGTGCCACCAGCAGAGATTTGGGCAGGGGGCCTCTATCGGTGCTCACTGAAGCTTTCTTT.

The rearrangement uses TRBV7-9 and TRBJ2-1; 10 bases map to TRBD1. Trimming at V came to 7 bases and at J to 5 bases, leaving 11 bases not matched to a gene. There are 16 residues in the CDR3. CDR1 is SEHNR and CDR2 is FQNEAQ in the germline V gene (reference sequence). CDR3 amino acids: CASTPRRQGADNEQFF. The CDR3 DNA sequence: TGTGCCAGCACTCCAAGAAGACAGGGGGCTGACAATGAGCAGTTCTTC.

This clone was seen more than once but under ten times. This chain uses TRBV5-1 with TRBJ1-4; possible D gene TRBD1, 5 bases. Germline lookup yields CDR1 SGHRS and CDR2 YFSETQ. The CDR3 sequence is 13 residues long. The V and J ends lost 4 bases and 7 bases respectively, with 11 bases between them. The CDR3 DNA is TGCGCCAGCAGCCCCCGGGACCTTGAAAAACTGTTTTTT. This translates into CASSPRDLEKLFF.

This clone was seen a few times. CDR3 in DNA: TGCAGCGTCTCCCTTATAGCGGGAGGGACAGATACGCAGTATTTT. Its translation is CSVSLIAGGTDTQYF. The chain recombines TRBV29-1 with TRBJ2-3; the match to TRBD2 covers 11 bases. The CDR3 has 15 residues. In germline, CDR1 is SQVTM, CDR2 ANQGSEA. Germline trimming cut 6 bases from V and 3 bases from J; bases unmatched to any gene: 8.

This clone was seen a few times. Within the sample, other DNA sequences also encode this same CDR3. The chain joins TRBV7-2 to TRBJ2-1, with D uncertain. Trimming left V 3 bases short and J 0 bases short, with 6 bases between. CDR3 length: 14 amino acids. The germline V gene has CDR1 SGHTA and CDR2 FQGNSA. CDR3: CASSFRSSYNEQFF. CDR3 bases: TGTGCCAGCAGCTTCCGAAGCTCCTACAATGAGCAGTTCTTC.

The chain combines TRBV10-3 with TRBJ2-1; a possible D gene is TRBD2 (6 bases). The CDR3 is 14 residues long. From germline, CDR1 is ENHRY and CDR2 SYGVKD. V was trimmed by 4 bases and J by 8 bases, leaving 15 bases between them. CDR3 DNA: TGTGCCATCAGTGGGAAGGAGGGTCGGTATGAGCAGTTCTTC. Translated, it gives CAISGKEGRYEQFF.

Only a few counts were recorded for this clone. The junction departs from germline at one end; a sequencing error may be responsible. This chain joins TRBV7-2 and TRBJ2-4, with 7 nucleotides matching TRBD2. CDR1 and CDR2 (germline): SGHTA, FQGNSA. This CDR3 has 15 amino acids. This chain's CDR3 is CASSVAPGGGNIQYF. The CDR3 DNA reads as TGTGCCAGCAGCGTAGCCCCGGGGGGTGGAAACATTCAGTACTTC.

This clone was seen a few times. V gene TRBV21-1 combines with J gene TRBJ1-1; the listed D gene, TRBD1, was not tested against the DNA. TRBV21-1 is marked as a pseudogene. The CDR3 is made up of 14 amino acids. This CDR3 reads CASSLQGAGTEAFF. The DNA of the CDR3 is TGTGCCAGCAGCCTGCAGGGGGCGGGAACTGAAGCTTTCTTT.

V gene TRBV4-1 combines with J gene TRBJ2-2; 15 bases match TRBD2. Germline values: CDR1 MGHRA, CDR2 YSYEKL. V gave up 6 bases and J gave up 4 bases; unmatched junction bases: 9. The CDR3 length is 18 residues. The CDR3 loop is CASSLRTSGRASTGELFF. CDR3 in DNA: TGCGCCAGCAGTTTACGGACTAGCGGGAGGGCGAGCACCGGGGAGCTGTTTTTT.

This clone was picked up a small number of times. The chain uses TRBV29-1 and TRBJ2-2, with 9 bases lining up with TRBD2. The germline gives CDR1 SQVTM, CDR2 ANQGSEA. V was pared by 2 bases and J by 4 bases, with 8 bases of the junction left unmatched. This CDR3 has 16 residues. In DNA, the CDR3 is TGCAGCGTTGAATTGGTAGCGGGAGAGACCACCGGGGAGCTGTTTTTT. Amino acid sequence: CSVELVAGETTGELFF.

The CDR3 reads CATSRSAQIHTDTQYF. The CDR3 DNA sequence: TGTGCCACCAGCAGATCCGCCCAAATACACACAGATACGCAGTATTTT. This chain links TRBV15 with TRBJ2-3; D remains unclear. CDR3 length: 16 residues. Between the trimmed V and J ends, which lost 2 bases and 2 bases, there was a span of 14 bases. The germline V gene has CDR1 LNHNV and CDR2 YYDKDF (reference sequence). Complete variable domain (other parts from reference TRBV15 and TRBJ2-3): DAMVIQNPRYQVTQFGKPVTLSCSQTLNHNVMYWYQQKSSQAPKLLFHYYDKDFNNEADTPDNFQSRRPNTSFCFLDIRSPGLGDTAMYLCATSRSAQIHTDTQYFGPGTRLTVL.

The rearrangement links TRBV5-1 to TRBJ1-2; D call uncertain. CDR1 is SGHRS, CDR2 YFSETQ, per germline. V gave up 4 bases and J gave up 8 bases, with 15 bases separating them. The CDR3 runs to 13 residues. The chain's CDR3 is CASSQDGIWGYTF. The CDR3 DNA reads TGCGCCAGCAGCCAGGACGGGATTTGGGGCTACACCTTC.

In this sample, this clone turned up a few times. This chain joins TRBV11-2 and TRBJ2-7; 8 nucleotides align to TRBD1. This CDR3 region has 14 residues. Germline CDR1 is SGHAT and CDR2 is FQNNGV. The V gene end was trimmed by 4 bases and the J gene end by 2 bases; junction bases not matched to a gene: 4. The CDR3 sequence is CASSSLQGAYEQYF. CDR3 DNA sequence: TGTGCCAGCAGCTCCCTACAGGGGGCCTACGAGCAGTACTTC.

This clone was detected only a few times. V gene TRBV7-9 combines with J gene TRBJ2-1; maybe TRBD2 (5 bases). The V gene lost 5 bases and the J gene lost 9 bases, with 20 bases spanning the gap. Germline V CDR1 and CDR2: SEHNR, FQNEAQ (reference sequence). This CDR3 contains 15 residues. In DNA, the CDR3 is TGTGCCAGCAGCCGGCGTAATCTAAGGGCGGGTGAGCAGTTCTTC. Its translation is CASSRRNLRAGEQFF. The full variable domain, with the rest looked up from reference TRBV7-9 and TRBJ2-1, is DTGVSQNPRHKITKRGQNVTFRCDPISEHNRLYWYRQTLGQGPEFLTYFQNEAQLEKSRLLSDRFSAERPKGSFSTLEIQRTEQGDSAMYLCASSRRNLRAGEQFFGPGTRLTVL.

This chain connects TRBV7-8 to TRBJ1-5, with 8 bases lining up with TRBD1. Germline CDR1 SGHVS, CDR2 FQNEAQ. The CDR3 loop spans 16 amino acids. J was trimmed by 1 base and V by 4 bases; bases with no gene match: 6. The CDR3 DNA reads TGTGCCAGCAGCTCTTACAGGGGGAAGAGCAATCAGCCCCAGCATTTT. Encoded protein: CASSSYRGKSNQPQHF. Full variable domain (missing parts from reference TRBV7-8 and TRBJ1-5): GAGVSQSPRYKVAKRGQDVALRCDPISGHVSLFWYQQALGQGPEFLTYFQNEAQLDKSGLPSDRFFAERPEGSVSTLKIQRTQQEDSAVYLCASSSYRGKSNQPQHFGDGTRLSIL.

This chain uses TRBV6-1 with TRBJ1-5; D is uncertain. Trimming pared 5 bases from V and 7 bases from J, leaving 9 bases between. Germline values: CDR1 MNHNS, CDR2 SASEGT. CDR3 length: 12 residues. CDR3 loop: CASSTNTQPQHF. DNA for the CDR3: TGTGCCAGCAGTACAAACACCCAGCCCCAGCATTTT.

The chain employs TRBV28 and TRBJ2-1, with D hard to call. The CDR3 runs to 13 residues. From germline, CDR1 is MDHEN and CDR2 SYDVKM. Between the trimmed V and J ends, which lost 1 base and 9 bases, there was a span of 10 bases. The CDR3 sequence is CASSLSPRGEQFF. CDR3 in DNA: TGTGCCAGCAGTTTATCGCCCCGCGGTGAGCAGTTCTTC.

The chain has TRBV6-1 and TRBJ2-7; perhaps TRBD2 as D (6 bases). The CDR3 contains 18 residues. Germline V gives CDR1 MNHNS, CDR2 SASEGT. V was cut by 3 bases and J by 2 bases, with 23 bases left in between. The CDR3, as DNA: TGTGCCAGCAGTGATACCCCCCTAGCGAGAGGAAGAGCCTACGAGCAGTACTTC. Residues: CASSDTPLARGRAYEQYF.

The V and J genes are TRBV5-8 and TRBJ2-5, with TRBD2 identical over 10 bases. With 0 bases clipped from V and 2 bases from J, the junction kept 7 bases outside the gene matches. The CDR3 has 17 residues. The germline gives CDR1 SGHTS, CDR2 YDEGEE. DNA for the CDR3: TGTGCCAGCAGCTTGGCCGTGTCTAGCGGGAGTCAAGAGACCCAGTACTTC. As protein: CASSLAVSSGSQETQYF.

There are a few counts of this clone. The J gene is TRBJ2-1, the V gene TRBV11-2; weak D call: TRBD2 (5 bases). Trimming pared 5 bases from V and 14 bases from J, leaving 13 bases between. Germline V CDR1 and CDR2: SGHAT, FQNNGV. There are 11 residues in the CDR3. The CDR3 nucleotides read TGTGCCAGCAGCGGCTCTAAGGAGGAGTTCTTC. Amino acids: CASSGSKEEFF.

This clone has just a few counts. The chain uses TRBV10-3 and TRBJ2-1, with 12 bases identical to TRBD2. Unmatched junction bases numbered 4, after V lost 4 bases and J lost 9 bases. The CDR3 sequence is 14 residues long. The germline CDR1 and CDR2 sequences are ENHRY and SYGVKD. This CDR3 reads CAISALAGGGEQFF. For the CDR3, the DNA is TGTGCCATCAGTGCACTAGCGGGAGGTGGTGAGCAGTTCTTC.

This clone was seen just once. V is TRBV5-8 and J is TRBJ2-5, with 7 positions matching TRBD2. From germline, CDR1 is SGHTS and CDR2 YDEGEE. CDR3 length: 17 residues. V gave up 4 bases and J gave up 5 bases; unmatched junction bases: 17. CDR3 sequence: CASSGGVLAGVHETQYF. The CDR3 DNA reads TGTGCCAGCAGCGGCGGAGTACTGGCGGGAGTTCACGAGACCCAGTACTTC.